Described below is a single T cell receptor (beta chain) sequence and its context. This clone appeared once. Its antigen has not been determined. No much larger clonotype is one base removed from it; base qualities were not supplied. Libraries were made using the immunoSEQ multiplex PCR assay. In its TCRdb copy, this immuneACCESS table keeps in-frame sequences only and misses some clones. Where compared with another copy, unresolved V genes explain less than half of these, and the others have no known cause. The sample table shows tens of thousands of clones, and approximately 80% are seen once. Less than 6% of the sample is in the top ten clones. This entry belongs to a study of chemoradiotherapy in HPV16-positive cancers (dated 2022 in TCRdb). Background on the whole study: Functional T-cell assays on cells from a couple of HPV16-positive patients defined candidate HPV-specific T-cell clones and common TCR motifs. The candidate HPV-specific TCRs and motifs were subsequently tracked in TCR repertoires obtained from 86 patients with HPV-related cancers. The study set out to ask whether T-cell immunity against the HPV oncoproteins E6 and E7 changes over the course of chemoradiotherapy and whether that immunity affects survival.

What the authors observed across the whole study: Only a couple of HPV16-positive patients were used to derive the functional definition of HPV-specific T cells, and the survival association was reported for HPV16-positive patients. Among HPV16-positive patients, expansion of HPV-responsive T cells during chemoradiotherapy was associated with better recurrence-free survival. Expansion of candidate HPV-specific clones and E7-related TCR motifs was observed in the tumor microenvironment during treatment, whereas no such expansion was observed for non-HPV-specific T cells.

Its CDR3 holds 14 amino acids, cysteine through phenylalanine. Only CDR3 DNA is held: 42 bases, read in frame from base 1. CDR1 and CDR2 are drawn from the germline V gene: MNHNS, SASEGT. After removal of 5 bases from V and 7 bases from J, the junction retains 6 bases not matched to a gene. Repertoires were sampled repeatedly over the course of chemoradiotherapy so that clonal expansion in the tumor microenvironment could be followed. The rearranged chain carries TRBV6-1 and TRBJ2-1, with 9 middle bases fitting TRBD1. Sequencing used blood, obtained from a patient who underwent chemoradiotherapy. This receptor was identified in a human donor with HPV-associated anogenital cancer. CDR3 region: CASSWDRVRNEQFF. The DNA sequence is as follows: TGTGCCAGCAGTTGGGACAGGGTAAGGAATGAGCAGTTCTTC.